These T cell receptor beta chains were read from a single sample in a study of cytomegalovirus exposure and HLA in healthy donors. Using immunoSEQ multiplex PCR, the repertoire was profiled, and TCRdb retains in-frame clones only, with some absent. The data contain about 160,000 clones, around three quarters of them seen just once; the ten biggest clones take up about 4%. The sequenced sample consisted of PBMCs. The source of these receptors is a man aged 25-45 years in good health and CMV-seropositive. The CDR3 runs from the conserved cysteine through the conserved F or W. Some rows mark clone size as missing; the rest say once, few, many or name a class of expanded clone.

TRBV10-3	-	TRBJ1-6	CAISQGTGGQNSPLHF
TRBV6-1	many	TRBJ1-5	CASSEAGTNQPQHF
TRBV27	-	TRBJ2-2	CASSKITDRVGNTGELFF
TRBV29-1	-	TRBJ2-7	CSAGQGTPYEQYF
TRBV30	-	TRBJ1-3	CAWSPFHGISGNTIYF
TRBV13	-	TRBJ1-3	CASSLGEGDAGNTIYF
TRBV5-6	-	TRBJ2-1	CASSATLHNEQFF
TRBV5-6	-	TRBJ2-3	CASSWTATDTQYF
TRBV9	-	TRBJ1-4	CASSDRSDSEKLFF
TRBV7-7	-	TRBJ2-3	CASSPQGAGDTQYF
TRBV6-4	-	TRBJ2-1	CASSKRTGGLREQFF
TRBV11-2	-	TRBJ2-5	CASSFGLALVETQYF
TRBV4-1	-	TRBJ2-3	CASSQSPPAGETDTQYF
TRBV6-1	few	TRBJ1-6	CASMTGGGSPLHF
TRBV4-1	-	TRBJ2-5	CASSQGTGPPWETQYF
TRBV5-1	-	TRBJ1-1	CASSRGQAEAFF
TRBV6-6	-	TRBJ2-3	CASSYLIRADTQYF
TRBV7-9	-	TRBJ1-4	CASSPRWAGEKLFF
TRBV19	few	TRBJ1-4	CASSMPFRGMVGTNEKLFF
TRBV18	few	TRBJ1-5	CASSTDRLQHF
TRBV19	-	TRBJ2-5	CASSMNRVRETQYF
TRBV5-1	-	TRBJ2-3	CASRADRGTDTQYF
TRBV5-1	-	TRBJ2-5	CASSNGQGRETQYF
TRBV18	-	TRBJ2-1	CASSPRQATSGGNEQFF
TRBV6-5	-	-	CASSYSGTGADYEQYF
TRBV5-4	-	TRBJ2-1	CASSLWGQVGDNEQFF
TRBV5-1	-	TRBJ2-5	CASSLGTSGGDQETQYF
TRBV7-7	-	TRBJ2-5	CASSSLAGDFQETQYF
TRBV10-1	-	TRBJ1-6	CASVQGGDSPLHF
TRBV2	-	TRBJ1-1	CASSAGRATEAFF
TRBV9	few	TRBJ1-1	CASSVGDRGWAFF
TRBV10-3	-	TRBJ1-1	CAVSSSNTEAFF
TRBV4-1	-	TRBJ1-1	CASSQEHRGNTEAFF
TRBV2	-	-	CASSGRGPYEQYF
TRBV4-1	-	TRBJ2-7	CASSPGTYEQYF
TRBV27	-	TRBJ2-7	CASSSTGRGVAYEQYF
TRBV29-1	few	TRBJ2-3	CSVEGGGLGTDTQYF
TRBV28	-	TRBJ1-2	CASGTGGNYGYTF
TRBV5-6	-	TRBJ2-7	CASSSRGYPYEQYF
TRBV28	-	TRBJ2-7	CASSLAGTSHEQYF
TRBV6-4	-	TRBJ2-5	CASSRTSGSQETQYF
TRBV5-1	-	TRBJ1-4	CASSPTSTNEKLFF
TRBV28	-	TRBJ1-4	CAACRGNEKLFF
TRBV25-1	-	TRBJ2-5	CASSDPSQGSQETQYF
TRBV4-1	-	TRBJ2-7	CASSQEAPGWEQYF
TRBV9	few	TRBJ1-6	CASSVGNGSPLHF
TRBV10-1	once	TRBJ2-3	CASRAGSTDTQYF
TRBV7-2	-	TRBJ1-5	CASSFGGQPQHF